Given below is one T cell receptor beta chain in context. What it binds is not known. This specimen belongs to a study of cytomegalovirus exposure and HLA in healthy donors. The overall study: In terms of ancestry, the Caucasian-associated cluster contained 80% to 90% of the approximately 400 genotyped donors.

Amplification used 60 Vbeta primers and 13 Jbeta primers. Clones were read by immunoSEQ multiplex PCR, and TCRdb kept only the in-frame ones, dropping some. Of roughly 150,000 clones listed, more than 75% are singletons. Points from the study as a whole: Later analysis identified several of the most significant clusters that appeared linked to common viral pathogens. The authors later found HLA-associated TCR beta chains more clonally expanded than equally common others. Cytomegalovirus association was listed for 164 TCR beta chains.

This receptor was obtained from a woman aged 40 to 50 in good health and CMV-seropositive. Sequenced sample: PBMCs.

This CDR3 is CASSLGYRQETQYF. Here the CDR3 DNA reads TGTGCCAGCAGCTTAGGGTACAGACAAGAGACCCAGTACTTC. V and J are TRBV11-1 and TRBJ2-5; D unresolved. Germline V lookup: CDR1 SGHAT, CDR2 FQDESV (reference sequence). The CDR3 is 14 residues long. Trimming stripped 1 base from V and 2 bases from J, with 8 bases between. Together with reference TRBV11-1 and TRBJ2-5, the CDR3 gives the full variable domain: EAEVAQSPRYKITEKSQAVAFWCDPISGHATLYWYRQILGQGPELLVQFQDESVVDDSQLPKDRFSAERLKGVDSTLKIQPAELGDSAMYLCASSLGYRQETQYFGPGTRLLVL.